This is a list of T cell receptor beta chains from one sample in a study of T cells in Graves' hyperthyroidism and ophthalmopathy. Using its own MiXCR run on the multiplex PCR reads, TCRdb lists one record per CDR3 protein. The table records some 350,000 distinct CDR3 sequences, roughly 15% of them present only once. The sample consisted of blood. Receptor source: a woman between 40 and 50 years old with Graves' ophthalmopathy. The CDR3 runs from the conserved cysteine through the conserved F or W. A D gene is named only where the DNA matches it firmly. Size is stated for part of the rows, as once, few or many counts, or as a class when the clone is expanded.

D gene	V gene	J gene	clone size	CDR3 protein	CDR3 DNA
TRBD2	TRBV12-3/TRBV12-4	TRBJ2-1	many	CASRYSGGGYNEQFF	TGTGCCAGCAGATATAGCGGGGGGGGGTACAATGAGCAGTTCTTC
NA	TRBV7-8	TRBJ1-5	NA	CASSLVAGGSRNQPQHF	TGTGCCAGCAGCTTAGTGGCGGGGGGGTCGCGCAATCAGCCCCAGCATTTT
NA	TRBV30	TRBJ1-1	NA	CAWRGTVRAPNTEAFF	TGTGCCTGGAGAGGGACTGTGCGGGCTCCTAACACTGAAGCTTTCTTT
NA	TRBV7-9	TRBJ2-7	many	CASSGTQGIRPYEQYF	TGTGCCAGCAGCGGAACGCAGGGGATCCGCCCCTACGAGCAGTACTTC
TRBD2	TRBV4-2	TRBJ2-2	once	CASSQASGNYGELFF	TGTGCCAGCAGCCAAGCTAGCGGGAACTACGGGGAGCTGTTTTTT
TRBD1	TRBV6-1	TRBJ1-6	few	CATMGGQNNSPLHF	TGTGCCACCATGGGGGGACAGAATAATTCACCCCTCCACTTT
NA	TRBV28	TRBJ2-1	few	CASSFRQLLGREQFF	TGTGCCAGCAGTTTTCGACAGCTCCTTGGGAGGGAGCAGTTCTTC
NA	TRBV12-5	TRBJ2-2	NA	CASGSRTSGTGELFF	TGTGCTAGTGGTTCCCGGACGAGTGGAACCGGGGAGCTGTTTTTT
NA	TRBV16	TRBJ1-2	few	CASSLTRVDYGYTF	TGTGCCAGCAGCCTCACCCGGGTTGACTATGGCTACACCTTC
NA	TRBV18	TRBJ2-7	few	CASSPSSDEQYF	TGTGCCAGCTCACCCTCTAGCGACGAGCAGTACTTC
NA	TRBV20-1	TRBJ2-3	NA	CSARDQRVMGTQYF	TGCAGTGCTAGAGATCAGCGGGTGATGGGTACGCAGTATTTT
TRBD2	TRBV6-1	TRBJ2-3	many	CASSSRLAGQRDTQYF	TGTGCCAGCAGTTCCAGACTAGCGGGGCAACGGGATACGCAGTATTTT
NA	TRBV3-1	TRBJ2-1	NA	CASSQGAPGVYNEQFF	TGTGCCAGCAGCCAAGGCGCCCCTGGCGTCTACAATGAGCAGTTCTTC
NA	TRBV29-1	TRBJ1-5	few	CSVSKGVSNQPQHF	TGCAGCGTCTCAAAAGGAGTTAGCAATCAGCCCCAGCATTTT
NA	TRBV2	TRBJ1-6	many	CASSAGLPTTFNSPLHF	TGTGCCAGCAGTGCCGGCCTGCCTACAACCTTCAATTCACCCCTCCACTTT
NA	TRBV10-3	TRBJ2-3	many	CAISGLTESSTDTQYF	TGTGCCATCAGTGGTCTAACGGAGTCTAGCACAGATACGCAGTATTTT
NA	TRBV2	TRBJ2-1	many	CASQLIRPYNEQFF	TGTGCCAGCCAGCTAATCAGGCCCTACAATGAGCAGTTCTTC
NA	TRBV3-1	TRBJ2-5	many	CASSQDSLRLLETQYF	TGTGCCAGCAGCCAAGATAGTTTAAGGTTGTTAGAGACCCAGTACTTC
TRBD2	TRBV7-9	TRBJ2-1	few	CASSLSGGIREFEQFF	TGTGCCAGCAGCTTATCGGGGGGAATTCGGGAGTTTGAGCAGTTCTTC
NA	TRBV6-1	TRBJ1-5	NA	CASRQGGNQPQHF	TGTGCCAGCAGACAAGGAGGCAATCAGCCCCAGCATTTT
NA	TRBV12-3/TRBV12-4	TRBJ1-1	many	CASSPSGRTNTEAFF	TGTGCCAGCAGTCCCTCGGGCCGGACGAACACTGAAGCTTTCTTT
TRBD1	TRBV12-5	TRBJ1-1	many	CASVLDRGNFKNTEAFF	TGTGCTAGTGTCCTTGACAGGGGAAACTTTAAGAACACTGAAGCTTTCTTT
TRBD1	TRBV7-2	TRBJ1-5	many	CASSLTGAPNQPQHF	TGTGCCAGCAGCTTGACAGGGGCCCCCAATCAGCCCCAGCATTTT
NA	TRBV29-1	TRBJ2-7	many	CSVEVGFTSYEQYF	TGCAGCGTTGAGGTGGGGTTCACGTCCTACGAGCAGTACTTC
NA	TRBV30	TRBJ1-4	NA	CAWSPPGHNEKLFF	TGTGCCTGGAGTCCCCCGGGACATAATGAAAAACTGTTTTTT
TRBD2	TRBV25-1	TRBJ2-1	many	CASSVTSGGSTEQFF	TGTGCCAGCAGTGTAACTAGCGGGGGGTCAACTGAGCAGTTCTTC
NA	TRBV29-1	TRBJ1-2	NA	CSVERAENYGYTF	TGCAGCGTCGAGAGGGCGGAGAACTATGGCTACACCTTC
TRBD2	TRBV12-3/TRBV12-4	TRBJ2-7	many	CASRSGEGNYEQYF	TGTGCCAGCCGGTCCGGGGAGGGAAACTACGAGCAGTACTTC
NA	TRBV5-5	TRBJ2-3	many	CASSLRDGGTDTQYF	TGTGCCAGCAGCTTGCGGGACGGCGGCACAGATACGCAGTATTTT
NA	TRBV5-1	TRBJ2-3	few	CASSLVYSADTQYF	TGCGCCAGCAGCTTGGTCTATTCAGCAGATACGCAGTATTTT
NA	TRBV5-1	TRBJ2-5	NA	CASSLWGETQYF	TGCGCCAGCAGCTTGTGGGGAGAGACCCAGTACTTC
TRBD1	TRBV28	TRBJ2-7	many	CASRKRTGGYEQYF	TGTGCCAGCAGAAAACGGACAGGGGGCTACGAGCAGTACTTC
NA	TRBV11-2	TRBJ2-7	many	CASSLIGRTRGRTYEQYF	TGTGCCAGCAGCTTAATAGGCAGGACCAGGGGTAGAACCTACGAGCAGTACTTC
TRBD2	TRBV7-6	TRBJ2-3	NA	CASSFLAVDTQYF	TGTGCCAGCAGCTTCCTAGCGGTAGATACGCAGTATTTT
NA	TRBV19	TRBJ1-1	many	CASSIGVNTEAFF	TGTGCCAGCAGTATAGGGGTGAACACTGAAGCTTTCTTT
TRBD2	TRBV9	TRBJ2-3	few	CASSGSGKTDTQYF	TGTGCCAGCAGCGGCAGCGGGAAAACAGATACGCAGTATTTT
NA	TRBV11-1	TRBJ2-1	many	CASSFPGAGMDEQFF	TGTGCCAGCAGCTTCCCCGGGGCTGGGATGGATGAGCAGTTCTTC
TRBD2	TRBV15	TRBJ2-1	many	CATSRVTSGRRNEQFF	TGTGCCACCAGCAGAGTTACTAGCGGGAGGAGGAATGAGCAGTTCTTC
NA	TRBV18	TRBJ2-1	many	CASSPRGSTYNEQFF	TGTGCCAGCTCCCCTCGAGGGAGCACGTACAATGAGCAGTTCTTC
TRBD1	TRBV11-2	TRBJ2-3	many	CASSPGQGFADTQYF	TGTGCCAGCAGCCCGGGACAGGGGTTCGCAGATACGCAGTATTTT
NA	TRBV20-1	TRBJ1-1	many	CSASGGGTEAFF	TGCAGTGCTAGTGGCGGCGGCACTGAAGCTTTCTTT
NA	TRBV12-3/TRBV12-4	TRBJ2-3	many	CASSLGDGTDTQYF	TGTGCCAGCAGTTTAGGTGACGGCACAGATACGCAGTATTTT
TRBD2	TRBV28	TRBJ2-5	many	CASRRWLAGKETQYF	TGTGCCAGCAGACGGTGGCTAGCGGGAAAAGAGACCCAGTACTTC
TRBD2	TRBV5-1	TRBJ2-3	many	CASSLAPAGRGTDTQYF	TGCGCCAGCAGCTTGGCCCCCGCGGGGAGGGGCACAGATACGCAGTATTTT
TRBD2	TRBV20-1	TRBJ2-7	many	CSARDLAGVSEQYF	TGCAGTGCTAGAGATTTAGCGGGAGTGTCCGAGCAGTACTTC
TRBD2	TRBV3-1	TRBJ2-7	NA	CASSQVLGLVRGGFDEQYF	TGTGCTAGCAGCCAAGTACTGGGACTAGTCCGCGGGGGCTTCGATGAGCAGTACTTC
NA	TRBV29-1	TRBJ1-1	many	CSGTVGAQAFF	TGCAGCGGGACGGTCGGTGCACAAGCTTTCTTT
NA	TRBV11-2	TRBJ1-1	many	CASSLDGAFWDTEAFF	TGTGCCAGCAGCTTAGATGGGGCGTTCTGGGACACTGAAGCTTTCTTT
TRBD1	TRBV5-1	TRBJ2-3	many	CASSRDRGRTDTQYF	TGCGCCAGCAGCCGGGACAGGGGGCGGACAGATACGCAGTATTTT
NA	TRBV2	TRBJ1-5	many	CASHGILGQPQHF	TGTGCCAGCCATGGGATCCTGGGTCAGCCCCAGCATTTT
TRBD2	TRBV7-8	TRBJ2-2	NA	CASSFPGGGTGELFF	TGTGCCAGCAGCTTTCCTGGGGGGGGAACCGGGGAGCTGTTTTTT
TRBD2	TRBV28	TRBJ2-7	many	CASRGLAGTGDEQYF	TGTGCCAGCAGAGGACTAGCGGGGACCGGGGACGAGCAGTACTTC
NA	TRBV7-9	TRBJ2-2	NA	CASSLSENTGELFF	TGTGCCAGCAGCTTATCGGAGAACACCGGGGAGCTGTTTTTT
NA	TRBV30	TRBJ1-6	few	CAWRRTNSPLHF	TGTGCCTGGAGACGAACGAATTCACCCCTCCACTTT
NA	TRBV7-9	TRBJ1-2	few	CASSLGREAYTF	TGTGCCAGCAGCTTAGGCAGGGAGGCCTACACCTTC
TRBD2	TRBV4-1	TRBJ2-5	NA	CASSQAPSGETQYF	TGCGCCAGCAGCCAAGCTCCTAGCGGTGAGACCCAGTACTTC
NA	TRBV7-2	TRBJ1-2	many	CASSLSTGSYGYTF	TGTGCCAGCAGCTTAAGTACCGGGAGCTATGGCTACACCTTC
NA	TRBV2	TRBJ1-2	many	CASSDDYGYTF	TGTGCCAGCAGTGATGATTATGGCTACACCTTC